This T cell receptor (beta chain) was identified in a study of T cell changes during pregnancy in multiple sclerosis (dated by TCRdb to 2018 to 2020). Background on the whole study: Changes in the T cell repertoire over the course of pregnancy were examined in this study in women with multiple sclerosis.

For this clone: Its antigen is unknown. No much larger clone exists at a distance of one base, and base qualities are not known.

The protocol used for the library was the immunoSEQ multiplex PCR assay. Not all clones reach the TCRdb copy of this immuneACCESS table, which keeps in-frame sequences only. Checked studies attribute under half of the gap to unresolved V genes and leave the rest unexplained. Counted in this sample were about 77,000 clones; 75% to 90% of them appeared once. The ten largest clones represent less than 2.5% of the sample. Ends trimmed: V by 2 bases, J by 4 bases; bases unmatched to a gene: 5. The CDR3 runs 16 residues from the cysteine to the phenylalanine. The DNA shown is the 48-base CDR3, in frame from base 1. The germline V gene specifies MRHNA as CDR1 and SNTAGT as CDR2.

The starting material was peripheral blood, obtained before pregnancy. The TCR sequence derives from a female donor with multiple sclerosis, enrolled in a pregnancy study. This chain is built from TRBV6-4 and TRBJ2-3, with 11 junctional bases fitting TRBD2. CDR3 sequence: CASSDASGGSADTQYF. Read as DNA, the sequence is TGTGCCAGCAGTGACGCTAGCGGGGGGTCGGCAGATACGCAGTATTTT.